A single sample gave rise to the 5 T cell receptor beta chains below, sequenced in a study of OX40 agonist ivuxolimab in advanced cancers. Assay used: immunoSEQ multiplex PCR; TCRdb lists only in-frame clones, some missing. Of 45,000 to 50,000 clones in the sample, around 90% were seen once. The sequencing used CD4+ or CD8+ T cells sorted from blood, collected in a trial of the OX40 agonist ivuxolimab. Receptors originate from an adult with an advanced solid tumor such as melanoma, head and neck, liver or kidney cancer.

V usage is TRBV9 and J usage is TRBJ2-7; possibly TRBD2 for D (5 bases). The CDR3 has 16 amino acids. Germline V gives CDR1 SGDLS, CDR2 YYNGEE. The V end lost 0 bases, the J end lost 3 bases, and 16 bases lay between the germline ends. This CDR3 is CASSVAELDRGYEQYF. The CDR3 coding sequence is TGTGCCAGCAGCGTAGCGGAATTAGACCGGGGCTACGAGCAGTACTTC.

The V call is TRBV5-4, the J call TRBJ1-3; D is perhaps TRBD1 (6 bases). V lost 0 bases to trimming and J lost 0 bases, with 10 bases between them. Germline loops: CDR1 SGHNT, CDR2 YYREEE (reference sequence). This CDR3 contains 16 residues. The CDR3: CASSLDRVHSGNTIYF. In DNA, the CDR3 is TGTGCCAGCAGCTTGGACAGGGTTCACTCTGGAAACACCATATATTTT.

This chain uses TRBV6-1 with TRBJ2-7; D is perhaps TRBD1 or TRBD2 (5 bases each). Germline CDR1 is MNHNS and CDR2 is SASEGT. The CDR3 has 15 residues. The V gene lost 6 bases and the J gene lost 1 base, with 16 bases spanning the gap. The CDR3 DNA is TGTGCCAGCAGCGTAGTGGGGACGGTTTCCTACGAGCAGTACTTC. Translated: CASSVVGTVSYEQYF.

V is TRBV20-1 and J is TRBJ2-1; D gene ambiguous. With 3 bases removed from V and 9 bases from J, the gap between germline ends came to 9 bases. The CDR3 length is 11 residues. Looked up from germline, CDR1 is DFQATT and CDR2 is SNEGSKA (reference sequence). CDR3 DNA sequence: TGCAGTGCTAGTGGAGCCCGTGAGCAGTTCTTC. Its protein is CSASGAREQFF.

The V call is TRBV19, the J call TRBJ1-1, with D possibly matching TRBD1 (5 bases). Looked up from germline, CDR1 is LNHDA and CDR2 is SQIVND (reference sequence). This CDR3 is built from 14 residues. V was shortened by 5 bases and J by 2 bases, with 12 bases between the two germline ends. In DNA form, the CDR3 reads TGTGCCAGTAGTGACTGGGGCTTTAACACTGAAGCTTTCTTT. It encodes CASSDWGFNTEAFF.